This T cell receptor (beta chain) was profiled in a study of blood T cell repertoires in COVID-19. Study at large: The United States, Italy and Spain provided the acute and convalescent COVID-19 samples. T cells, B-cell-depleted T cells, or PBMCs supplied cDNA or gDNA.

A single count supports this clone. Per the study methods: Reference gene primer amplification in the assay estimated nucleated cell counts. Clones were sequenced by immunoSEQ multiplex PCR, and TCRdb holds only the in-frame ones, with some missing. That table is the source of V, J and clone size, and D and trimming were worked out from the DNA. The sample includes hundreds of thousands of clones, around four fifths of them seen just once. The germline V gene has CDR1 SEHNR and CDR2 FQNEAQ (reference sequence). Losses at the gene ends were 5 bases for V and 9 bases for J; bases not matched to a gene: 3. The CDR3 is 12 amino acids.

The V gene is TRBV7-9, the J gene TRBJ2-3; TRBD1 matches 9 bases. The source is a woman between 55 and 75 years old with active or convalescent COVID-19. Sequenced: peripheral blood. CDR3 sequence: CASSPGQGTQYF. Written as DNA, the CDR3 is TGTGCCAGCAGCCCTGGACAGGGGACGCAGTATTTT.